There are a few counts of the clone carrying this T cell receptor (beta chain). Its antigen is still unknown. Treatment here: 10-day PBMC culture with coronavirus spike peptide pools or control peptides (ViraFEST assay). Gathering of the CD4+ T cells, from the unexposed donor, took place before the COVID-19 pandemic (2011-2018). Trimming shortened V by 3 bases and J by 6 bases, and 12 bases separated the two germline ends. The CDR3 consists of 13 residues. Germline CDR1 reads DFQATT; CDR2 reads SNEGSKA (reference sequence). This sample was taken from a study of vaccination and CD4 T cells after COVID-19. About the study: Overlapping peptides covering the spike proteins of SARS-CoV-2, HCoV-NL63, HCoV-OC43 and HCoV-229E were added to stimulate cells.

The Oncomine TCR Beta short-read assay generated sequence data from the DNA of cultured CD4+ T cells. It was from cultured CD4+ T cells that genomic DNA was extracted. Each CDR3 protein gets one entry after TCRdb re-called the PCR reads with MiXCR. The table lists 7,500 to 10,000 distinct CDR3 sequences, around 45% of them singletons, with 11% in the top ten. General observations from the study: Among reactive clones from convalescent patients, a median 86.3% appeared only post-vaccination.

The material sequenced was CD4+ T cells from blood, cultured in vitro. The genes are TRBV20-1 and TRBJ1-5; no firm D call. The clonotype originates from a human donor in good health. CDR3 region: CSASDRASQPQHF. In DNA form, the CDR3 reads TGCAGTGCTAGTGATAGGGCCAGTCAGCCCCAGCATTTT.